This T cell receptor (beta chain) was obtained from a study of blood T cell repertoires in COVID-19. The wider study: Material from acute and convalescent COVID-19 was sourced from the United States, Italy and Spain.

The assay was immunoSEQ multiplex PCR, and TCRdb's table has in-frame clones only and misses some. The sample yields about 190,000 clones, around 80% seen once. This CDR3 comprises 13 residues. Germline CDR1 and CDR2: MNHEY and SMNVEV (reference sequence). V was cut by 2 bases and J by 8 bases, with 12 bases left in between. By sample fraction, this clone is medium-sized. In terms of age and location, participants ranged from roughly 18 to 95 years and lived in around 22 US areas. Participants had their cohort set by participant-reported clinical history. The sequenced material came from PBMCs or T cells enriched from blood (not recorded which). This chain connects TRBV27 to TRBJ1-2; perhaps TRBD1 as D (5 bases). This receptor was identified in a woman aged 45-60 years with acute COVID-19. The CDR3 protein is CASSLKGPGGYTF. For the CDR3, the DNA is TGTGCCAGCAGTTTAAAGGGGCCAGGAGGCTACACCTTC.